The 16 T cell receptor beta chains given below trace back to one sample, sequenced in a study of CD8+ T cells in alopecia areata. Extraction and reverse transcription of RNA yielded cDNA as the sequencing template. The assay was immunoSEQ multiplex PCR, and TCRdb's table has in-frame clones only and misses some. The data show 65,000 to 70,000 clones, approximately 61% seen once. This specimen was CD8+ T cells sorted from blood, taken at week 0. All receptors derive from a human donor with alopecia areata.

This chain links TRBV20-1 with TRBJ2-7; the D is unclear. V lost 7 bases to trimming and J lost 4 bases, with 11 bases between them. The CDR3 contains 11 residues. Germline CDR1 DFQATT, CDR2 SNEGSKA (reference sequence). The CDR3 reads CSVSSGYEQYF. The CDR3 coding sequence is TGCAGTGTGTCTAGTGGTTACGAGCAGTACTTC.

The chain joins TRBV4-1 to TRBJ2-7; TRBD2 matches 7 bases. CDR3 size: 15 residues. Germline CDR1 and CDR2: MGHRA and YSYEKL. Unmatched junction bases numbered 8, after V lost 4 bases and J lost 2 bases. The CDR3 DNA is TGCGCCAGCAGCCCGGAGACTAGCTTCCCCTACGAGCAGTACTTC. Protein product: CASSPETSFPYEQYF.

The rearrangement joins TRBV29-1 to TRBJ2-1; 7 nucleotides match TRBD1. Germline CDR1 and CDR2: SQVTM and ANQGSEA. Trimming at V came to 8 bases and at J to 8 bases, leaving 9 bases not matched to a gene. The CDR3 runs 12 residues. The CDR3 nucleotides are TGCAGCTCTCGACAGGGTATGGATGAGCAGTTCTTC. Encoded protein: CSSRQGMDEQFF.

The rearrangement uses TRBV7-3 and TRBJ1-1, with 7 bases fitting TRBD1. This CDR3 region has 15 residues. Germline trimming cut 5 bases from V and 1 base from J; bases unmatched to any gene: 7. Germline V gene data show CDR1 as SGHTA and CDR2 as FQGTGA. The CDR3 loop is CASSAQTGENTEAFF. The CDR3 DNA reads TGTGCCAGCAGCGCCCAAACAGGGGAGAACACTGAAGCTTTCTTT.

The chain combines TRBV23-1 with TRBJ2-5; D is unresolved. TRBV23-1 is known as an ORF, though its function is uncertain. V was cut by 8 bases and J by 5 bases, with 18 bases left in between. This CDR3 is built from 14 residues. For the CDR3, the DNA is TGCGCCAGCTTCGGTTGGATTAAAAATGAGACCCAGTACTTC. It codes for CASFGWIKNETQYF.

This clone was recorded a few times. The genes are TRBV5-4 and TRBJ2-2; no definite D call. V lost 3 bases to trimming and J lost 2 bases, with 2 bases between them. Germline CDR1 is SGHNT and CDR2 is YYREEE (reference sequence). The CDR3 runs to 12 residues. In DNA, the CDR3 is TGTGCCAGCAGCTATAACACCGGGGAGCTGTTTTTT. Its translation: CASSYNTGELFF.

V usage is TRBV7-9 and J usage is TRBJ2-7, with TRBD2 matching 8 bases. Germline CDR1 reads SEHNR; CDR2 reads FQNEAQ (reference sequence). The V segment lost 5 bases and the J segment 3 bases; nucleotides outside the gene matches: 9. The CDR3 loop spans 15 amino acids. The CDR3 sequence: CASSPSTSGVYEQYF. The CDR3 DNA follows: TGTGCCAGCAGCCCGTCCACTAGCGGAGTCTACGAGCAGTACTTC.

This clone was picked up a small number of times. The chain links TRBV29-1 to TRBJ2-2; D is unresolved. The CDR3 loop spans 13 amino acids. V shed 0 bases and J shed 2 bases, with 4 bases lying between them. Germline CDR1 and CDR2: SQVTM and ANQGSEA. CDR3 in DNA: TGCAGCGTTGAAGAAACCAACACCGGGGAGCTGTTTTTT. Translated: CSVEETNTGELFF.

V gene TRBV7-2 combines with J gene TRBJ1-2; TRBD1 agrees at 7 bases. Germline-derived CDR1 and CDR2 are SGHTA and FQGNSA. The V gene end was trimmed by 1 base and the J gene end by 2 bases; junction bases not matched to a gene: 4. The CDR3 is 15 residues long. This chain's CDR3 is CASSLGDSLNYGYTF. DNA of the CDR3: TGTGCCAGCAGCTTAGGGGACAGTCTAAACTATGGCTACACCTTC.

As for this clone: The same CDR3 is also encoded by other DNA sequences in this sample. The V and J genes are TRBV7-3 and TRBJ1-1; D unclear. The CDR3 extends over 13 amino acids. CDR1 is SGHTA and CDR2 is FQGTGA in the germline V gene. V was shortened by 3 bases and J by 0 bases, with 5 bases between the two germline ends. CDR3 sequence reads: CASSLTVNTEAFF. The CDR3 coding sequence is TGTGCCAGCAGCTTGACGGTGAACACTGAAGCTTTCTTT.

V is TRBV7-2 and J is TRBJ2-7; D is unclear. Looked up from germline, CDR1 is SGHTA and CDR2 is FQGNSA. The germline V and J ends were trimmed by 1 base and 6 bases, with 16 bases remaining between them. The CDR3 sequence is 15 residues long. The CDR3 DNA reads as TGTGCCAGCAGCTTAGTGGCCCTACCCCTATCCGAGCAGTACTTC. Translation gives CASSLVALPLSEQYF.

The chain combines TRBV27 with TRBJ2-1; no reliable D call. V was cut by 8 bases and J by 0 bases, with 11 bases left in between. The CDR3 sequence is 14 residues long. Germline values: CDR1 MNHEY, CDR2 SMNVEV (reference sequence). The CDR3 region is CASAAWSSYNEQFF. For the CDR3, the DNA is TGTGCCAGCGCCGCGTGGAGCTCCTACAATGAGCAGTTCTTC.

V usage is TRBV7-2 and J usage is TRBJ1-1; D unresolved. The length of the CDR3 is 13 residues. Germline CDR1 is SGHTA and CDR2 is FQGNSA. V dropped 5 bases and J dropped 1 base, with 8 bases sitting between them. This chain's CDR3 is CASSPLRNTEAFF. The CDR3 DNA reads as TGTGCCAGCAGCCCCCTGCGGAACACTGAAGCTTTCTTT.

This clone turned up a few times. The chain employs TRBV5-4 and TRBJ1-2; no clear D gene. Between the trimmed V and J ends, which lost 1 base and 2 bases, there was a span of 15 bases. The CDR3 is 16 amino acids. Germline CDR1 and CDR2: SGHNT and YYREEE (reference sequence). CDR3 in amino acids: CASSLSGLSRNYGYTF. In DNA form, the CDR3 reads TGTGCCAGCAGCTTGAGTGGTTTAAGTCGCAACTATGGCTACACCTTC.

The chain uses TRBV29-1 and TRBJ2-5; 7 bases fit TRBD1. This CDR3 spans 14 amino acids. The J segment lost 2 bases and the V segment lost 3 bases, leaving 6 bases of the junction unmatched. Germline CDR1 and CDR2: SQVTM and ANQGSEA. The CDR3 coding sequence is TGCAGCGTTGATCCGACAGGGAGTCAAGAGACCCAGTACTTC. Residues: CSVDPTGSQETQYF.

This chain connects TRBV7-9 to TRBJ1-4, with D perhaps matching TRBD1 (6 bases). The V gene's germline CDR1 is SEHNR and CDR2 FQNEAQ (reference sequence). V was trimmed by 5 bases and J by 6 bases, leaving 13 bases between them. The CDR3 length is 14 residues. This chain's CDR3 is CASSETGGDEKLFF. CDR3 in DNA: TGTGCCAGCAGCGAGACAGGAGGCGATGAAAAACTGTTTTTT.